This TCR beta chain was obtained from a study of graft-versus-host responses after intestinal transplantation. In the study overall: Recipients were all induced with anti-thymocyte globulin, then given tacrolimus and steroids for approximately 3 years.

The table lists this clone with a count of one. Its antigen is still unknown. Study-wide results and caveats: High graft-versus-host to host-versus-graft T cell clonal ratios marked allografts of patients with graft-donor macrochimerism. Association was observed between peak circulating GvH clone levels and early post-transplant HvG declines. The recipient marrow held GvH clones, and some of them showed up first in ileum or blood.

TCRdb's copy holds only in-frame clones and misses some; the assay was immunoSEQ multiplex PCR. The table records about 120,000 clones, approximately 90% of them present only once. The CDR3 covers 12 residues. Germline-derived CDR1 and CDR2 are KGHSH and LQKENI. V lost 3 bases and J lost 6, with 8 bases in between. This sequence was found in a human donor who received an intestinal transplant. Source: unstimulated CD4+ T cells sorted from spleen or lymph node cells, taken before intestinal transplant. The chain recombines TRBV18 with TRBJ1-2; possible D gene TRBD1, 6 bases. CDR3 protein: CASSPNRDGYTF. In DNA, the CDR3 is TGTGCCAGCTCACCCAACAGGGATGGCTACACCTTC. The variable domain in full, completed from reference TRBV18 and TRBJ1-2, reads NAGVMQNPRHLVRRRGQEARLRCSPMKGHSHVYWYRQLPEEGLKFMVYLQKENIIDESGMPKERFSAEFPKEGPSILRIQQVVRGDSAAYFCASSPNRDGYTFGSGTRLTVV.